Listed here are 30 T cell receptor beta chains from one sample, sequenced in a study of blood T cell repertoires in COVID-19. Assay: immunoSEQ multiplex PCR; the TCRdb copy retains only in-frame clones and omits some. In the table there are approximately 450,000 clones, roughly nine tenths of which are singletons. The sample comprised PBMCs or T cells enriched from blood (not recorded which). These TCRs come from a man in his thirties or forties who had recovered from COVID-19.

The chain uses TRBV11-2 and TRBJ2-5, with a tentative D call TRBD1 (5 bases). Trimming removed 1 base at V and 2 bases at J, with 11 bases between. Germline lookup yields CDR1 SGHAT and CDR2 FQNNGV. This CDR3 comprises 15 residues. DNA for the CDR3: TGTGCCAGCAGCTTAGTCCAGGGTGGACAAGAGACCCAGTACTTC. Amino acid sequence: CASSLVQGGQETQYF. The complete variable domain, with remaining parts taken from reference TRBV11-2 and TRBJ2-5, reads EAGVAQSPRYKIIEKRQSVAFWCNPISGHATLYWYQQILGQGPKLLIQFQNNGVVDDSQLPKDRFSAERLKGVDSTLKIQPAKLEDSAVYLCASSLVQGGQETQYFGPGTRLLVL.

The CDR3 sequence: CASSPRDRQGYEQYF. CDR3 nucleotides: TGTGCCAGCTCACCTCGGGACAGGCAGGGATACGAGCAGTACTTC. This chain links TRBV18 with TRBJ2-7; TRBD1 matches at 8 bases. Trimming at V came to 3 bases and at J to 4 bases, leaving 8 bases not matched to a gene. The CDR3 length is 15 residues. Germline CDR1 KGHSH, CDR2 LQKENI.

The chain recombines TRBV19 with TRBJ2-3, with 12 bases aligning to TRBD2. The CDR3 extends over 16 amino acids. Trimming removed 6 bases from V and 0 bases from J; junction bases left unmatched: 4. Germline loops: CDR1 LNHDA, CDR2 SQIVND (reference sequence). DNA of the CDR3: TGTGCCAGTAGCCTCGGACTAGCGGGAAGCACAGATACGCAGTATTTT. Protein product: CASSLGLAGSTDTQYF.

V and J are TRBV10-3 and TRBJ1-1; 7 positions match TRBD1. The CDR3 contains 13 residues. Germline assignment: CDR1 ENHRY and CDR2 SYGVKD. V dropped 8 bases and J dropped 2; count of bases not matched to a gene: 5. CDR3 sequence: CAIWDSGNTEAFF. In DNA, the CDR3 is TGTGCCATCTGGGACAGTGGCAACACTGAAGCTTTCTTT.

V is TRBV5-1 and J is TRBJ1-2; D ambiguous. The CDR3 runs to 13 residues. V was shortened by 0 bases and J by 6 bases, with 9 bases between the two germline ends. Germline CDR1 is SGHRS and CDR2 is YFSETQ. The CDR3 sequence is CASSLAGADGYTF. The CDR3 region has the DNA TGCGCCAGCAGCTTGGCAGGAGCGGATGGCTACACCTTC. The full variable domain, rest sourced from reference TRBV5-1 and TRBJ1-2, is KAGVTQTPRYLIKTRGQQVTLSCSPISGHRSVSWYQQTPGQGLQFLFEYFSETQRNKGNFPGRFSGRQFSNSRSEMNVSTLELGDSALYLCASSLAGADGYTFGSGTRLTVV.

The rearrangement links TRBV11-3 to TRBJ2-2; D perhaps matches TRBD2 (6 bases). This CDR3 has 13 residues. V gave up 5 bases and J gave up 4 bases, with 8 bases separating them. CDR1 is SGHNT, CDR2 YENEEA, per germline. The CDR3 DNA reads TGTGCCAGCAGCGAGGAGGGCACCGGGGAGCTGTTTTTT. It encodes CASSEEGTGELFF.

The chain employs TRBV3-1 (or the pseudogene TRBV3-2) and TRBJ2-2; the D is unclear. Germline CDR1 reads LGHDT; CDR2 reads YNNKEL (reference sequence). The CDR3 length is 15 residues. Trimming shortened V by 4 bases and J by 1 base, and 10 bases separated the two germline ends. The CDR3 sequence: CASSLYSRNTGELFF. CDR3 bases: TGTGCCAGCAGCCTCTATAGTCGGAACACCGGGGAGCTGTTTTTT.

Concerning this clone itself: The sample carries other DNA sequences with the same CDR3. The chain is built from TRBV10-3 and TRBJ2-7; TRBD1 is a possible D gene (6 bases). The germline V gene has CDR1 ENHRY and CDR2 SYGVKD. V was pared by 2 bases and J by 2 bases, with 10 bases between. This CDR3 has 14 residues. CDR3 coding DNA: TGTGCCATCAGTGAGGTACAGGGACCCTACGAGCAGTACTTC. It codes for CAISEVQGPYEQYF.

The chain carries TRBV4-1 and TRBJ2-5; 7 nucleotides agree with TRBD2. The CDR3 runs 15 residues. V trimming: 8 bases; J trimming: 0 bases; junction bases outside the gene matches: 9. Germline V CDR1 and CDR2: MGHRA, YSYEKL. DNA for the CDR3: TGCGCCAGCGGCAAGGGCAGCGGGAACCAAGAGACCCAGTACTTC. Translated: CASGKGSGNQETQYF.

The CDR3 sequence is CASSLTRTSGPYEQYF. The DNA for the CDR3 is TGTGCCAGCAGCCTCACTCGGACTAGCGGGCCCTACGAGCAGTACTTC. The rearrangement joins TRBV11-2 to TRBJ2-7, with 11 nucleotides matching TRBD2. The V segment lost 5 bases and the J segment 2 bases; nucleotides outside the gene matches: 8. The CDR3 has 16 residues. The germline V gene encodes CDR1 SGHAT and CDR2 FQNNGV.

The V and J genes are TRBV9 and TRBJ2-3; 7 bases are a match to TRBD2. In germline, CDR1 is SGDLS, CDR2 YYNGEE. Trimming removed 3 bases from V and 4 bases from J; junction bases left unmatched: 5. The CDR3 has 14 residues. CDR3 amino acids: CASSESGTADTQYF. DNA for the CDR3: TGTGCCAGCAGCGAGAGCGGGACCGCAGATACGCAGTATTTT.

To note about this clone: This sample includes further DNA sequences coding for the same CDR3. The chain links TRBV2 to TRBJ2-2, with 11 positions matching TRBD2. V shed 6 bases, J shed 6 bases, and the junction held 6 bases outside the gene matches. The germline gives CDR1 SNHLY, CDR2 FYNNEI. CDR3 size: 15 residues. CDR3 nucleotides: TGTGCCAGCAGAATAGCGGGAGGGCCGGCCGGGGAGCTGTTTTTT. Amino acids: CASRIAGGPAGELFF.

The chain is built from TRBV9 and TRBJ1-4, with 7 nucleotides matching TRBD1. Germline V lookup: CDR1 SGDLS, CDR2 YYNGEE. Unmatched junction bases numbered 7, after V lost 4 bases and J lost 7 bases. This CDR3 has 14 residues. Written as DNA, the CDR3 is TGTGCCAGCAGCACTAGGGACAGTGGTGAAAAACTGTTTTTT. It yields the protein CASSTRDSGEKLFF.

This chain links TRBV5-4 with TRBJ2-2, with 7 positions matching TRBD1. V lost 0 bases and J lost 6; bases outside the gene matches: 8. This CDR3 has 16 residues. Germline V gives CDR1 SGHNT, CDR2 YYREEE (reference sequence). Here the CDR3 DNA reads TGTGCCAGCAGCTTGGGGGGACAGTGGTATTCCGGGGAGCTGTTTTTT. Translation: CASSLGGQWYSGELFF.

V is TRBV28 and J is TRBJ1-4; D call uncertain. CDR3 size: 12 residues. CDR1 MDHEN and CDR2 SYDVKM come from the germline V gene. The ends were cut back, 6 bases at V and 5 bases at J, with 7 bases in the middle. The CDR3 region is CASSRRNEKLFF. Written as DNA, the CDR3 is TGTGCCAGCAGCCGGAGGAATGAAAAACTGTTTTTT.

The count of this clone is one. This chain joins TRBV24-1 and TRBJ2-1; D is perhaps TRBD2 (5 bases). V was cut by 3 bases and J by 7 bases, with 15 bases left in between. Germline CDR1 KGHDR, CDR2 SFDVKD. The CDR3 totals 15 residues. The CDR3 sequence: CATSDSGKMVNEQFF. In nucleotides, the CDR3 is TGTGCCACCAGTGATAGCGGCAAAATGGTGAATGAGCAGTTCTTC.

This chain joins TRBV5-5 and TRBJ2-1, with 9 nucleotides matching TRBD1. This CDR3 spans 15 amino acids. Germline V gene lookup returns CDR1 SGHKS and CDR2 YYEKEE (reference sequence). The trim removed 4 bases at V and 3 bases at J, leaving 5 bases unmatched. CDR3 sequence: CASSPDRGFYNEQFF. CDR3 sequence (DNA): TGTGCCAGCAGCCCGGACAGGGGTTTCTACAATGAGCAGTTCTTC.

The chain combines TRBV24-1 with TRBJ2-1; 8 nucleotides match TRBD1. The CDR3 is 15 residues long. Germline-derived CDR1 and CDR2 are KGHDR and SFDVKD. Trimming cost V 6 bases and J 9 bases; bases outside gene matches: 12. CDR3 protein: CATSSSRQGTVEQFF. CDR3 DNA sequence: TGTGCCACCAGTAGCAGTCGACAGGGGACGGTTGAGCAGTTCTTC.

The chain uses TRBV7-9 and TRBJ1-5; 7 bases match TRBD1. V shed 4 bases and J 5 bases; nucleotides not matched to a gene: 5. The CDR3 sequence is 14 residues long. CDR1 SEHNR and CDR2 FQNEAQ come from the germline V gene (reference sequence). CDR3: CASSSDRSYQPQHF. CDR3 coding DNA: TGTGCCAGCAGCTCGGACAGGAGTTATCAGCCCCAGCATTTT.

The V gene is TRBV5-1, the J gene TRBJ1-2, with D perhaps TRBD1 (6 bases). Germline-derived CDR1 and CDR2 are SGHRS and YFSETQ. Between the trimmed V and J ends, which lost 5 bases and 4 bases, there was a span of 12 bases. The CDR3 consists of 13 residues. CDR3 sequence reads: CASSRDISYGYTF. CDR3 DNA sequence: TGCGCCAGCAGTCGGGACATATCCTATGGCTACACCTTC.

V and J are TRBV7-2 and TRBJ2-2, with TRBD2 identical over 12 bases. There are 16 residues in the CDR3. Germline trimming cut 2 bases from V and 7 bases from J; bases unmatched to any gene: 5. Germline V gene sequence: CDR1 SGHTA, CDR2 FQGNSA. CDR3 in DNA: TGTGCCAGCAGCTTAAGACTAGCGGGAGTCGACGGGGAGCTGTTTTTT. Protein sequence: CASSLRLAGVDGELFF.

The DNA for the CDR3 is TGTGCCAGCTCACCAGGGACAGAGTATGGCTACACCTTC. Protein product: CASSPGTEYGYTF. V and J are TRBV18 and TRBJ1-2; TRBD1 matches at 7 bases. With V trimmed by 2 bases and J by 5 bases, 2 bases remained unmatched. This CDR3 region has 13 residues. Germline lookup yields CDR1 KGHSH and CDR2 LQKENI.

V is TRBV7-7 and J is TRBJ2-1; 10 nucleotides line up with TRBD2. Germline CDR1 and CDR2: SSHAT and FNYEAQ (reference sequence). The CDR3 consists of 19 residues. The V and J ends lost 7 bases and 10 bases, in that order; junction bases with no gene match: 25. For the CDR3, the DNA is TGTGCCAGCACCATCCCAAGCCGGGGTTGGTTAGCGGGAGGTCGAGAGCAGTTCTTC. Protein sequence: CASTIPSRGWLAGGREQFF.

The chain uses TRBV7-8 and TRBJ1-2, with D perhaps matching TRBD1 (6 bases). Per the germline V gene, CDR1 is SGHVS and CDR2 is FQNEAQ. This CDR3 has 15 amino acids. V was clipped by 8 bases and J by 2 bases, with 18 bases between them. The CDR3, as DNA: TGTGCCAGCGGTCAAACAGGGATTCTAAACTATGGCTACACCTTC. Its protein is CASGQTGILNYGYTF.

The chain recombines TRBV18 with TRBJ2-2, with a weak D call TRBD1 (6 bases). Trimming took 6 bases from V and 5 from J, leaving 10 bases between them. This CDR3 is built from 13 residues. Per the germline V gene, CDR1 is KGHSH and CDR2 is LQKENI. The CDR3 nucleotides are TGTGCCAGCTCCCACAGGGATACCGGGGAGCTGTTTTTT. It yields the protein CASSHRDTGELFF.

This chain uses TRBV3-1 (or the pseudogene TRBV3-2) with TRBJ2-7; 11 nucleotides agree with TRBD2. The CDR3 length is 17 residues. Germline loops: CDR1 LGHDT, CDR2 YNNKEL (reference sequence). With 2 bases clipped from V and 2 bases from J, the junction kept 8 bases outside the gene matches. The CDR3 nucleotides read TGTGCCAGCAGCCAAACCTGGGGACTAGCGGAAACCTACGAGCAGTACTTC. Translating gives CASSQTWGLAETYEQYF.

This clone is a singleton in its sample. The chain joins TRBV7-8 to TRBJ2-3; 7 bases map to TRBD2. Germline V gene data show CDR1 as SGHVS and CDR2 as FQNEAQ. This CDR3 has 19 residues. V gave up 2 bases and J gave up 3 bases; unmatched junction bases: 17. The CDR3 DNA sequence: TGTGCCAGCAGCTTACCTCCGTTTATGAGGGAGGGTATGACAGATACGCAGTATTTT. This encodes CASSLPPFMREGMTDTQYF.

This rearrangement joins TRBV7-2 to TRBJ2-1; 7 bases fit TRBD2. Germline CDR1 reads SGHTA; CDR2 reads FQGNSA. Trimming removed 5 bases from V and 6 bases from J; junction bases left unmatched: 10. The CDR3 loop spans 15 amino acids. The CDR3 bases are TGTGCCAGCAGCCACGGGACTACCTATGGCAATGAGCAGTTCTTC. Encoded protein: CASSHGTTYGNEQFF.

There are a few counts of this clone. The chain has TRBV5-8 and TRBJ2-5; possibly TRBD1 for D (6 bases). Germline assignment: CDR1 SGHTS and CDR2 YDEGEE. CDR3 length: 17 residues. Between the trimmed V and J ends, which lost 0 bases and 6 bases, there was a span of 21 bases. CDR3: CASSLDRDTRVLQTQYF. Here the CDR3 DNA reads TGTGCCAGCAGCTTGGACCGGGACACGAGAGTTTTACAGACCCAGTACTTC.

The rearrangement uses TRBV7-8 and TRBJ1-6, with a weak D call TRBD1 (6 bases). Germline V lookup: CDR1 SGHVS, CDR2 FQNEAQ. The CDR3 spans 15 residues. Trimming pared 5 bases from V and 11 bases from J, leaving 19 bases between. CDR3 loop: CASSEPGGNRAPLHF. The CDR3 nucleotides read TGTGCCAGCAGCGAACCGGGGGGAAACAGGGCACCCCTCCACTTT.